This T cell receptor beta chain derives from a study of shared clonotypes between healthy human individuals. Findings of the study overall: Non-shared clonotypes had lower generation probabilities than those shared by all four donors.

In the case of this clone: The antigen is undetermined. Other nucleotide sequences from this sample produce the same CDR3.

CDR1 is PRHDT, CDR2 FYEKMQ, per germline (reference sequence). The CDR3 sequence is 16 residues long. V was pared by 4 bases and J by 0 bases, with 10 bases between. Naive CD8 cells lacked CD45RO, underwent positive selection for CCR7 and left out terminally differentiated effector memory CD45RA+ cells. Those who donated, Caucasian adults without exception, all lived in Nashville, Tennessee. Original methodology: ImmunoSEQ output lacked quality scores and full-length reads, limiting matched filtering. The protocol was immunoSEQ multiplex PCR, while the TCRdb copy is restricted to in-frame clones and leaves out a portion. V and J calls and clone size are those listed in that table; D and trimming were worked out from the DNA. This table has roughly 1,800,000 clones, just under 95% appearing once.

This receptor was taken from a man younger than 35 in good health. The V and J genes are TRBV13 and TRBJ1-6; perhaps TRBD1 as D (5 bases). Material for sequencing was naive CD8+ T cells sorted from blood. CDR3 DNA: TGTGCCAGCAGCTCCCAGGGTAGCTCCTATAATTCACCCCTCCACTTT. It translates to CASSSQGSSYNSPLHF.